One sample yielded the 10 T cell receptor beta chains listed below, sequenced in a study of T-cell reconstitution after alpha-beta-depleted transplantation in children. This sample's TCRbeta library carried unique molecular identifier barcodes. MiXCR was run by TCRdb on the PCR reads, yielding one entry per CDR3 protein. This table has fewer than 400,000 distinct CDR3 sequences, around 20% appearing once. The specimen was PBMCs, mostly from graft donor cells, collected 180 days after TCRalphabeta/CD19-depleted stem cell transplant. These receptors all stem from a male patient younger than 18 who had a stem cell transplant for acute lymphoblastic leukemia, so the T cells may come from the graft donor.

The chain combines TRBV5-1 with TRBJ2-1; a weak D match, TRBD1 (6 bases). Germline V lookup: CDR1 SGHRS, CDR2 YFSETQ. Between the trimmed V and J ends, which lost 1 base and 7 bases, there was a span of 18 bases. This CDR3 spans 16 amino acids. The CDR3: CASSLFGRPGHNEQFF. CDR3 bases: TGCGCCAGCAGCTTGTTTGGACGACCGGGACATAATGAGCAGTTCTTC. The whole variable domain, filled in from reference TRBV5-1 and TRBJ2-1, reads KAGVTQTPRYLIKTRGQQVTLSCSPISGHRSVSWYQQTPGQGLQFLFEYFSETQRNKGNFPGRFSGRQFSNSRSEMNVSTLELGDSALYLCASSLFGRPGHNEQFFGPGTRLTVL.

Only a few counts were recorded for this clonotype. The chain uses TRBV20-1 and TRBJ2-1; D possibly corresponds to TRBD1 (6 bases). The V end was cut by 6 bases, the J end by 2 bases, with 14 bases between. Germline V lookup: CDR1 DFQATT, CDR2 SNEGSKA (reference sequence). This CDR3 has 14 amino acids. The CDR3 loop is CSAKYRGTYNEQFF. Here the CDR3 DNA reads TGCAGTGCAAAATATAGGGGGACCTACAATGAGCAGTTCTTC.

The gene calls are TRBV7-9 and TRBJ2-5, with TRBD2 identical over 8 bases. The CDR3 runs to 14 residues. Germline CDR1 reads SEHNR; CDR2 reads FQNEAQ (reference sequence). Trimming removed 5 bases from V and 3 bases from J; junction bases left unmatched: 5. The CDR3 sequence: CASSPATSEETQYF. CDR3 nucleotide sequence: TGTGCCAGCAGCCCTGCGACTAGCGAAGAGACCCAGTACTTC.

This clonotype was seen a handful of times. The chain recombines TRBV20-1 with TRBJ2-7; perhaps TRBD1 as D (6 bases). V was cut by 3 bases and J by 0 bases, with 9 bases left in between. CDR1 is DFQATT, CDR2 SNEGSKA, per germline (reference sequence). The CDR3 runs 13 residues. The CDR3 DNA reads TGCAGTGCTAGGAAGGGGGTCTCCTACGAGCAGTACTTC. Translating gives CSARKGVSYEQYF.

The chain uses TRBV14 and TRBJ1-1; no firm D call. CDR3 length equals 14 residues. V lost 0 bases and J 3 bases, leaving 8 bases between the germline ends. Germline V gene sequence: CDR1 SGHDN, CDR2 FVKESK. CDR3 amino acids: CASSQDLTYTEAFF. CDR3 DNA: TGTGCCAGCAGCCAAGACCTGACTTACACTGAAGCTTTCTTT.

This clonotype appeared a few times. The V and J genes are TRBV5-1 and TRBJ2-1; 7 nucleotides match TRBD2. Germline CDR1 is SGHRS and CDR2 is YFSETQ. With 5 bases clipped from V and 5 bases from J, the junction kept 4 bases outside the gene matches. CDR3 size: 13 residues. The CDR3 loop is CASSQGGDNEQFF. CDR3 DNA sequence: TGCGCCAGCAGTCAGGGAGGGGACAATGAGCAGTTCTTC.

This clonotype has a handful of counts. The chain uses TRBV9 and TRBJ2-3; D remains ambiguous. The germline CDR1 and CDR2 sequences are SGDLS and YYNGEE. V lost 3 bases and J 3 bases, leaving 14 bases between the germline ends. The CDR3 runs to 15 residues. The CDR3 DNA sequence: TGTGCCAGCAGCGCGTCGGAACGGCATACAGATACGCAGTATTTT. This codes for CASSASERHTDTQYF.

The chain is built from TRBV20-1 and TRBJ1-5, with D uncertain. Between the trimmed V and J ends, which lost 4 bases and 0 bases, there was a span of 13 bases. The CDR3 runs 15 residues. From germline, CDR1 is DFQATT and CDR2 SNEGSKA (reference sequence). The CDR3 coding sequence is TGCAGTGCTACCCCTTCGGGATATAGCAATCAGCCCCAGCATTTT. Amino acid sequence: CSATPSGYSNQPQHF.

The rearrangement links TRBV7-2 to TRBJ1-2, with 8 bases aligning to TRBD1. Germline V gene data show CDR1 as SGHTA and CDR2 as FQGNSA. The CDR3 contains 14 residues. V lost 4 bases to trimming and J lost 6 bases; unmatched junction nucleotides: 7. In DNA form, the CDR3 reads TGTGCCAGCAGCTCGAACCAGGGGGCCCATGGCTACACCTTC. This translates into CASSSNQGAHGYTF.

With regard to this clonotype: The CDR3 ends on some other residue instead of the conserved phenylalanine or tryptophan, so this is likely a read error. The chain joins TRBV9 to TRBJ2-2, with D tentatively TRBD1 or TRBD2 (7 bases each). CDR1 is SGDLS, CDR2 YYNGEE, per germline. This CDR3 spans 17 amino acids. Trimming pared 0 bases from V and 7 bases from J, leaving 19 bases between. As DNA, the CDR3 is TGTGCCAGCAGCGTAGCTCTCTGGGAGGGGGCCTACGGGGAGCTGTTTTCT. As protein: CASSVALWEGAYGELFS.